This is a list of T cell receptor beta chains from one sample in a study of blood T cell repertoires in COVID-19. TCRdb's table, derived via immunoSEQ multiplex PCR, lists solely in-frame clones and lacks some. In the table there are just under 350,000 clones, about 87% of which are singletons. What was sequenced was peripheral blood. These receptors were collected from a woman aged 45 to 65 with COVID-19, enrolled during active disease. The CDR3 runs from the conserved cysteine through the conserved F or W. The D gene is left open where the match is weak. Clone size appears in some rows only: once, few, many, or a class for an expanded clone.

D gene | clone size | J gene | V gene | CDR3 protein | CDR3 DNA
- | once | TRBJ1-5 | TRBV29-1 | CSTRPTSQHF | TGCAGCACTAGACCGACTTCTCAGCATTTT
TRBD2 | many | TRBJ2-2 | TRBV5-1 | CASSPTSGRGPGELFF | TGCGCCAGCAGCCCGACTAGCGGGAGAGGGCCCGGGGAGCTGTTTTTT
- | few | TRBJ2-5 | TRBV28 | CASSFQYQETQYF | TGTGCCAGCAGTTTTCAGTACCAAGAGACCCAGTACTTC
TRBD1 | - | TRBJ1-3 | TRBV4-1 | CASSQDKGAGNTIYF | TGCGCCAGCAGCCAAGATAAGGGGGCAGGAAACACCATATATTTT
TRBD2 | - | TRBJ2-5 | TRBV6-1 | CASTPAGEVETQYF | TGTGCCAGCACCCCAGCGGGAGAGGTGGAGACCCAGTACTTC
TRBD1 | - | TRBJ1-5 | TRBV19 | CASSTGQVSNQPQHF | TGTGCCAGTAGTACGGGACAGGTTAGCAATCAGCCCCAGCATTTT
- | once | TRBJ2-3 | TRBV27 | CASKRTGGADTQYF | TGTGCCAGCAAGCGGACCGGAGGCGCAGATACGCAGTATTTT
TRBD2 | few | TRBJ2-7 | TRBV11-3 | CASSSITSGSYEQYF | TGTGCCAGCAGCTCCATCACTAGCGGCTCCTACGAGCAGTACTTC
- | few | TRBJ1-5 | TRBV5-8 | CASSHRFSNQPQHF | TGTGCCAGCAGCCACAGGTTTAGCAATCAGCCCCAGCATTTT
TRBD2 | - | TRBJ2-3 | TRBV19 | CASSMPGGPVTDTQYF | TGTGCCAGTAGTATGCCGGGAGGGCCGGTCACAGATACGCAGTATTTT
TRBD1 | - | TRBJ2-7 | TRBV7-9 | CASSSPGQGAVEQYF | TGTGCCAGCAGCTCCCCCGGACAGGGGGCGGTGGAGCAGTACTTC